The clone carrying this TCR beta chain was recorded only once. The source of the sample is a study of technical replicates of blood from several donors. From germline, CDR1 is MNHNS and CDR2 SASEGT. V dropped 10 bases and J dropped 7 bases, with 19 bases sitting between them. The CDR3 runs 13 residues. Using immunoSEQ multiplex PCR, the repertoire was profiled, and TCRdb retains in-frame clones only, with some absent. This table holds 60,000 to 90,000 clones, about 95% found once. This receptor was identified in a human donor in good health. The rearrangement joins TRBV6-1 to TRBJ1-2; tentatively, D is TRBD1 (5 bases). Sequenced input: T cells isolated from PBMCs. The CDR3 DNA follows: TGTGCCACCAGAGAGTCTGGGGGGGGTGGCTACACCTTC. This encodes CATRESGGGGYTF.